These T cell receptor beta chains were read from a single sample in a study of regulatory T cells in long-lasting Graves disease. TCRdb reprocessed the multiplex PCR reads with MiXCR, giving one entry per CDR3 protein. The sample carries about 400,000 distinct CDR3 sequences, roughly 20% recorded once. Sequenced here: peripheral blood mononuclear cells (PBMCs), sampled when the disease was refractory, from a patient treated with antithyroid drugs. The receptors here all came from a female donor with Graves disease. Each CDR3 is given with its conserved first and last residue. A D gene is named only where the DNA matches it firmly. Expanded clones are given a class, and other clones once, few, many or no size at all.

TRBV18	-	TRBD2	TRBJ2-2	TGTGCCAGCTCACCTGGACTAGCGGCGACGAACACCGGGGAGCTGTTTTTT	CASSPGLAATNTGELFF
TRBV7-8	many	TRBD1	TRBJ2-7	TGTGCCAGCCTGAGGGACAGAGACCACTACGAGCAGTACTTC	CASLRDRDHYEQYF
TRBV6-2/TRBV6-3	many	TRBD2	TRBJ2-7	TGTGCCAGCAATTTTCAGAGATCTGGACTAGCGTTCAACCCTTCCTACGAGCAGTACTTC	CASNFQRSGLAFNPSYEQYF
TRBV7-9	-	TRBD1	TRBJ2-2	TGTGCCAGCAGCTCTCTCGACAGGGGGAGCACCGGGGAGCTGTTTTTT	CASSSLDRGSTGELFF
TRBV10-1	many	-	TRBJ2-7	TGCGCCAGCAGTGAGTTCCCCGGTATCAACGAGCAGTACTTC	CASSEFPGINEQYF
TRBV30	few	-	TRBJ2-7	TGTGCCTGGAGTGTACCAGGGATCCACGAGCAGTACTTC	CAWSVPGIHEQYF
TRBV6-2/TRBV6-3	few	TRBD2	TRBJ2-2	TGTGCCAGCAAACCGGGACTAGCGAACACCGGGGAGCTGTTTTTT	CASKPGLANTGELFF
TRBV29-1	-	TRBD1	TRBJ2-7	TGCAGCGTGGGGACAGGCCCACTCTACGAGCAGTACTTC	CSVGTGPLYEQYF
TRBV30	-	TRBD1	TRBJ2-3	TGTGCCTGGTCACAGGGGGTGATTAGCACAGATACGCAGTATTTT	CAWSQGVISTDTQYF
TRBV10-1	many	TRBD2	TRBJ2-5	TGTGCCAGCAATAGCGGGAGGGAAGAGACCCAGTACTTC	CASNSGREETQYF
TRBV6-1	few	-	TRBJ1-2	TGTGCCAGCAGTCCACGAGGACCCTATGGCTACACCTTC	CASSPRGPYGYTF
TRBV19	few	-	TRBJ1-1	TGTGCCAGTAGTATAGGACCGGGCCCCGAAGCTTTCTTT	CASSIGPGPEAFF
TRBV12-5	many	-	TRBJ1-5	TGTGCTAGTGGTTTGCAAGATCAGCCCCAGCATTTT	CASGLQDQPQHF
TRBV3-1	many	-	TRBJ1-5	TGTGCCAGCAGCCAAGCCCAACGGCAGCCCCAGCATTTT	CASSQAQRQPQHF
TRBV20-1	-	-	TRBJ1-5	TGCAGTGCTAGAAGGATCACAGGTCAGGCTTATCAGCCCCAGCATTTT	CSARRITGQAYQPQHF
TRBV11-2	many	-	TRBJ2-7	TGTGCCAGCAGACATGCGTGGGACAACTACTACGAGCAGTACTTC	CASRHAWDNYYEQYF
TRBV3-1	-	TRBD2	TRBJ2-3	TGTGCCAGCAGCCAGAGACTAGCGACAGATACGCAGTATTTT	CASSQRLATDTQYF
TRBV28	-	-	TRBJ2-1	TGTGCCAGCAGACCTCCACAGGGCGGTGAGCAGTTCTTC	CASRPPQGGEQFF
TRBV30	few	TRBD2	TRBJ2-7	TGTGCCTGGAGCGCAGCTACCCTCAGCGGGAGCTCCTACGAGCAGTACTTC	CAWSAATLSGSSYEQYF
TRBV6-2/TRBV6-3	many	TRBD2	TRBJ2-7	TGTGCCAGCAGAGTGGGACTAGCGGGTGAGCAGTACTTC	CASRVGLAGEQYF
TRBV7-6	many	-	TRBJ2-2	TGTGCCAGCAGCTTAGATAGCGACACCGGGGAGCTGTTTTTT	CASSLDSDTGELFF
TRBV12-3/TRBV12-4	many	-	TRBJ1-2	TGTGCCAGCACGTCCAGGGGAGTGGGCTATGGCTACACCTTC	CASTSRGVGYGYTF
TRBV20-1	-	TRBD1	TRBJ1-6	TGCAGTGCCGGGGGACAGGTAAGTTCCCTCCACTTT	CSAGGQVSSLHF
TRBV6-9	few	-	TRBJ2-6	TGTGCCAGCAGTTACTACGTCTCTGGGGCCAACGTCCTGACTTTC	CASSYYVSGANVLTF
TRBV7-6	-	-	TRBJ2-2	TGTGCCAGCAGCTCCACAGGGAATTCCGGGGAGCTGTTTTTT	CASSSTGNSGELFF
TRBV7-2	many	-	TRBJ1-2	TGTGCCAGCAGCATTGGACAGAGCTATGGCTACACCTTC	CASSIGQSYGYTF
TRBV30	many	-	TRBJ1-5	TGTGCCTGGAGTCAAGCGGGCAATCAGCCCCAGCATTTT	CAWSQAGNQPQHF
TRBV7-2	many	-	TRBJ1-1	TGTGCCAGCAGCAGACAGGTCACGAACACTGAAGCTTTCTTT	CASSRQVTNTEAFF
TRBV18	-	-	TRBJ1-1	TGTGCCAGCTCACCAACGACAGGCCTTGTTGACACTGAAGCTTTCTTT	CASSPTTGLVDTEAFF
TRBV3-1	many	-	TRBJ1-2	TGTGCCAGCAGCCAAGACGAGGGGCGCGGCTATGGCTACACCTTC	CASSQDEGRGYGYTF
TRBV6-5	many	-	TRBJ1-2	TGTGCCAGCAGTTACTCGAGCGGGACTGGCTACACCTTC	CASSYSSGTGYTF